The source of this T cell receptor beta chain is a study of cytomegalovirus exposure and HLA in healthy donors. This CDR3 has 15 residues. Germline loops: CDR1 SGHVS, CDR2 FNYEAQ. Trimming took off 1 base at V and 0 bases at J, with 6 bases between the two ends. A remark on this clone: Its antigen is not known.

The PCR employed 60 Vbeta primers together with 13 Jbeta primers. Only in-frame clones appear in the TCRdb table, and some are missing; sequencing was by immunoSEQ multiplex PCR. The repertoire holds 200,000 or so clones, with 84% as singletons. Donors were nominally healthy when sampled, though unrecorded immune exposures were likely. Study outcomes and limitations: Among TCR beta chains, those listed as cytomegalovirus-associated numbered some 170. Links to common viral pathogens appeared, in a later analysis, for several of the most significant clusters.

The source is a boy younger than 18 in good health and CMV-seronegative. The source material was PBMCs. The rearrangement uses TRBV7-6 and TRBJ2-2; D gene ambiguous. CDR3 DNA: TGTGCCAGCAGCTTAGTTATCGCGAACACCGGGGAGCTGTTTTTT. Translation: CASSLVIANTGELFF.